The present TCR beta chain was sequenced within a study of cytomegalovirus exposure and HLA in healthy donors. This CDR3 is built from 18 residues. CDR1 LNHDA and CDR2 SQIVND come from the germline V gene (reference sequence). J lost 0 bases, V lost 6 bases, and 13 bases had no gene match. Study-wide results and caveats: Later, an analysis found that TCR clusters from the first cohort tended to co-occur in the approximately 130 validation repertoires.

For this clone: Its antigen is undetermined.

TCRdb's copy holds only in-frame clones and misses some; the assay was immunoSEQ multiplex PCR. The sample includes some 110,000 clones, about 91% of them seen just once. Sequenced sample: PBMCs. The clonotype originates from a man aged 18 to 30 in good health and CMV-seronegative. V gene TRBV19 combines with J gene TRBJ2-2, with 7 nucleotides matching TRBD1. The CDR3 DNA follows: TGTGCCAGTAGAGCCGGGACAGCCCTCACTGCGAACACCGGGGAGCTGTTTTTT. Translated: CASRAGTALTANTGELFF.